These 22 T cell receptor beta chains share one sample of origin, sequenced in a study of regulatory T cells in long-lasting Graves disease. CDR3-region Arm-PCR and iRepertoire HTBI primers produced the TCR beta libraries. TCRdb reprocessed the multiplex PCR reads via MiXCR and lists one record per CDR3 protein. The repertoire holds a few hundred thousand distinct CDR3 sequences, around 21% seen once, with roughly three fifths in the top ten. Time point in this sample: persistent/refractory GD, antithyroid drugs over 5 years with positive TRAb. PBMC RNA was the source of the TCR library. Sequencing was performed on peripheral blood mononuclear cells (PBMCs), taken when the disease was refractory, from a patient treated with antithyroid drugs. These receptors all come from a female donor with Graves disease.

This clonotype was observed a few times. The CDR3 loop reads CASSLGSDTEAFF. CDR3 coding DNA: TGTGCCAGCAGCTTGGGGTCCGACACTGAAGCTTTCTTT. V and J are TRBV7-3 and TRBJ1-1, with D hard to call. This CDR3 comprises 13 residues. Germline V CDR1 and CDR2: SGHTA, FQGTGA. The germline V and J ends were trimmed by 3 bases and 3 bases, with 8 bases remaining between them.

The CDR3: CASSLGYGGEQFF. The CDR3 DNA sequence: TGTGCCAGCAGCCTCGGATATGGAGGTGAGCAGTTCTTC. The chain employs TRBV3-1 and TRBJ2-1; tentative D call: TRBD2 (5 bases). V lost 4 bases and J 9 bases, leaving 13 bases between the germline ends. Germline CDR1 reads LGHDT; CDR2 reads YNNKEL (reference sequence). The CDR3 runs 13 residues.

CDR3 sequence (DNA): TGTGCCAGCAGCCAAGGGGGAGGTTCCATCACAGATACGCAGTATTTT. Translating it yields CASSQGGGSITDTQYF. The chain links TRBV3-1 to TRBJ2-3, with TRBD2 as a possible D gene (6 bases). V was trimmed by 1 base and J by 2 bases, leaving 13 bases between them. The CDR3 has 16 residues. The germline CDR1 and CDR2 sequences are LGHDT and YNNKEL (reference sequence).

The chain is built from TRBV15 and TRBJ2-7, with a possible D match to TRBD2 (5 bases). This CDR3 is built from 15 residues. Trimming left V 1 base short and J 0 bases short, with 10 bases between. From germline, CDR1 is LNHNV and CDR2 YYDKDF (reference sequence). The CDR3 bases are TGTGCCACCAGCAGAGGGCCGGGAAACTCCTACGAGCAGTACTTC. This encodes CATSRGPGNSYEQYF.

J is TRBJ2-5 and V is TRBV9, with 11 bases that match TRBD2. CDR1 is SGDLS, CDR2 YYNGEE, per germline. The CDR3 extends over 15 amino acids. The V gene end was trimmed by 3 bases and the J gene end by 5 bases; junction bases not matched to a gene: 6. The CDR3, as DNA: TGTGCCAGCAGCGCTCCTAGCGGGGGGTTTGAGACCCAGTACTTC. Protein product: CASSAPSGGFETQYF.

This clonotype was observed a handful of times. V and J are TRBV5-1 and TRBJ2-5; D could derive from TRBD1 or TRBD2 (5 bases each). Trimming left V 5 bases short and J 4 bases short, with 9 bases between. Looked up from germline, CDR1 is SGHRS and CDR2 is YFSETQ. This CDR3 is 12 amino acids long. The CDR3 bases are TGCGCCAGCAGGGGGACGGGAGAGACCCAGTACTTC. Translated: CASRGTGETQYF.

This clonotype came up many times. This chain joins TRBV15 and TRBJ2-5, with D perhaps matching TRBD1 or TRBD2 (5 bases each). This CDR3 spans 15 amino acids. Trimming took off 0 bases at V and 2 bases at J, with 10 bases between the two ends. The germline gives CDR1 LNHNV, CDR2 YYDKDF (reference sequence). The CDR3 loop is CATSRDQGPQETQYF. CDR3 coding DNA: TGTGCCACCAGCAGAGATCAGGGACCACAAGAGACCCAGTACTTC.

This clonotype was seen ten or more times. The CDR3 protein is CASSLASGSINEQYF. The CDR3 nucleotides read TGTGCCAGCAGCTTAGCTAGCGGGAGTATAAACGAGCAGTACTTC. The V call is TRBV7-6, the J call TRBJ2-7; 9 bases match TRBD2. Per germline, CDR1 SGHVS and CDR2 FNYEAQ. The V and J ends lost 0 bases and 5 bases, in that order; junction bases with no gene match: 5. The CDR3 runs to 15 residues.

This clonotype came up many times. The V and J genes are TRBV11-2 and TRBJ2-7; TRBD2 matches 9 bases. The CDR3 spans 15 residues. Trimming took 5 bases from V and 4 from J; bases not matched to a gene: 9. CDR1 and CDR2 (germline): SGHAT, FQNNGV. CDR3 coding DNA: TGTGCCAGCAGCCCCGTTCTCCTAGCGGGGTACGAGCAGTACTTC. Its protein is CASSPVLLAGYEQYF.

In the case of this clonotype: No conserved phenylalanine or tryptophan is present at the end of the CDR3, so a read error is the likely explanation. The rearrangement joins TRBV7-9 to TRBJ1-2, with D maybe TRBD1 (5 bases). The CDR3 runs 12 residues. Looked up from germline, CDR1 is SEHNR and CDR2 is FQNEAQ (reference sequence). V lost 6 bases and J 3 bases, leaving 8 bases between the germline ends. The CDR3 protein is CASSDRDYGYTL. The CDR3 nucleotides read TGTGCCAGCAGTGACAGAGACTATGGCTACACCCTC.

This clonotype occurred many times. This rearrangement joins TRBV12-3 or TRBV12-4 to TRBJ2-4; 8 positions agree with TRBD1. The CDR3 runs to 15 residues. The trim removed 4 bases at V and 7 bases at J, leaving 9 bases unmatched. This chain's CDR3 is CASSSPLDRANIQYF. DNA for the CDR3: TGTGCCAGCAGTTCCCCCCTGGACAGGGCGAACATTCAGTACTTC.

V and J are TRBV7-2 and TRBJ1-6; D perhaps matches TRBD1 (5 bases). This CDR3 contains 15 residues. The V gene's germline CDR1 is SGHTA and CDR2 FQGNSA. V lost 2 bases to trimming and J lost 5 bases, with 10 bases between them. The DNA for the CDR3 is TGTGCCAGCAGCTTAATGGGACGGCATAATTCACCCCTCCACTTT. Encoded protein: CASSLMGRHNSPLHF.

The chain recombines TRBV30 with TRBJ2-1; 9 bases are shared with TRBD2. The CDR3 is 14 residues long. J was trimmed by 7 bases and V by 1 base; bases with no gene match: 5. CDR1 is GTSNPN and CDR2 is SVGIG in the germline V gene (reference sequence). CDR3 nucleotide sequence: TGTGCCTGGAGTGCTCTAGCGGGGCCTAATGAGCAGTTCTTC. It translates to CAWSALAGPNEQFF.

Concerning this clonotype itself: A far bigger clonotype differs at one base, so this is likely a read error. Since the CDR3 does not end with the conserved phenylalanine or tryptophan, this likely comes from a read error. The chain couples TRBV7-8 to TRBJ1-2; a weak D match, TRBD1 (5 bases). The CDR3 loop spans 13 amino acids. V lost 5 bases, J lost 7 bases, and 14 bases lay in between. Looked up from germline, CDR1 is SGHVS and CDR2 is FQNEAQ. This chain's CDR3 is CASSARRGFGYTL. The CDR3 coding sequence is TGTGCCAGCAGCGCCCGGCGGGGGTTTGGCTACACCCTC.

This clonotype has just a few counts. V gene TRBV13 combines with J gene TRBJ1-3; D is unclear. The V end lost 5 bases, the J end lost 3 bases, and 11 bases lay between the germline ends. Germline CDR1 is PRHDT and CDR2 is FYEKMQ (reference sequence). CDR3 length equals 14 residues. The CDR3 nucleotides are TGTGCCAGCAGCCCTGATCTGGATGGAAACACCATATATTTT. Translation: CASSPDLDGNTIYF.

This clonotype showed up many times. The CDR3 protein is CASATGQGHQPQHF. CDR3 coding DNA: TGTGCCAGCGCTACCGGACAGGGCCATCAGCCCCAGCATTTT. The J gene is TRBJ1-5, the V gene TRBV28; 8 bases align to TRBD1. The length of the CDR3 is 14 residues. Germline V lookup: CDR1 MDHEN, CDR2 SYDVKM. The V segment lost 8 bases and the J segment 5 bases; nucleotides outside the gene matches: 8.

J is TRBJ2-5 and V is TRBV15, with TRBD1 matching over 8 bases. Germline V CDR1 and CDR2: LNHNV, YYDKDF (reference sequence). V gave up 11 bases and J gave up 5 bases; unmatched junction bases: 10. The CDR3 runs to 13 residues. The CDR3 DNA reads TGTGCCTCAGGGGACAGGCGGTGGGAGACCCAGTACTTC. Its translation: CASGDRRWETQYF.

This clonotype was counted at least ten times. The chain couples TRBV28 to TRBJ2-5, with D unclear. With 5 bases removed from V and 1 base from J, the gap between germline ends came to 11 bases. There are 14 residues in the CDR3. Germline values: CDR1 MDHEN, CDR2 SYDVKM. In nucleotides, the CDR3 is TGTGCCAGCAGTCTCCGGCTAGTCCAAGAGACCCAGTACTTC. Translation gives CASSLRLVQETQYF.

The chain uses TRBV7-9 and TRBJ1-1; D gene unclear. This CDR3 has 14 residues. Germline CDR1 reads SEHNR; CDR2 reads FQNEAQ (reference sequence). Trimming left V 7 bases short and J 1 base short, with 13 bases between. In nucleotides, the CDR3 is TGTGCCAGCACCCCAGCAGCGGGGAACACTGAAGCTTTCTTT. The encoded protein is CASTPAAGNTEAFF.

This clonotype was counted at least ten times. This chain links TRBV6-5 with TRBJ2-7, with 8 bases lining up with TRBD1. This CDR3 contains 15 residues. Germline V gene data show CDR1 as MNHEY and CDR2 as SVGAGI. Trimming took 4 bases from V and 5 from J; bases not matched to a gene: 10. The CDR3 bases are TGTGCCAGCAGTTCGACAGGGGAGATAGTCCACGAGCAGTACTTC. This encodes CASSSTGEIVHEQYF.

In this sample, this clonotype turned up a few times. V gene TRBV4-3 combines with J gene TRBJ2-5; TRBD2 is a possible D gene (5 bases). Germline lookup yields CDR1 LGHNA and CDR2 YSLEER. Deletions cut 0 bases from V and 4 bases from J, with 12 bases between. The CDR3 extends over 15 amino acids. This CDR3 reads CASSQDRGNRETQYF. The CDR3 nucleotides read TGCGCCAGCAGCCAAGATCGGGGAAATCGAGAGACCCAGTACTTC.

This clonotype showed up many times. This sequence joins TRBV12-3 or TRBV12-4 and TRBJ2-7; possibly TRBD1 or TRBD2 for D (5 bases each). This CDR3 is 14 amino acids long. V was cut by 6 bases and J by 5 bases, with 17 bases left in between. The CDR3: CASSLTGARNEQYF. The CDR3 DNA follows: TGTGCCAGCAGCTTAACCGGGGCGCGGAACGAGCAGTACTTC.